This T cell receptor (beta chain) emerged from a study of blood T cell repertoires in COVID-19. Trimming at V came to 3 bases and at J to 7 bases, leaving 9 bases not matched to a gene. The V gene's germline CDR1 is GTSNPN and CDR2 SVGIG (reference sequence). CDR3 size: 14 residues. Original methodology: Estimation of nucleated cell counts relied on the amplification of reference gene primers. The repertoire was sequenced with immunoSEQ multiplex PCR; TCRdb's copy has only in-frame clones and lacks some. V and J calls and clone size come straight from that table; D and trimming were deduced from the DNA. The sample includes under 300,000 clones, 75% to 90% of them seen just once.

The rearrangement joins TRBV30 to TRBJ1-5; TRBD1 matches at 7 bases. Sequenced: peripheral blood. The sequence was collected from an older woman with acute or convalescent COVID-19. In DNA, the CDR3 is TGTGCCTGGAGGGCGACAGGGTCGAGCCAGCCCCAGCATTTT. It specifies CAWRATGSSQPQHF.